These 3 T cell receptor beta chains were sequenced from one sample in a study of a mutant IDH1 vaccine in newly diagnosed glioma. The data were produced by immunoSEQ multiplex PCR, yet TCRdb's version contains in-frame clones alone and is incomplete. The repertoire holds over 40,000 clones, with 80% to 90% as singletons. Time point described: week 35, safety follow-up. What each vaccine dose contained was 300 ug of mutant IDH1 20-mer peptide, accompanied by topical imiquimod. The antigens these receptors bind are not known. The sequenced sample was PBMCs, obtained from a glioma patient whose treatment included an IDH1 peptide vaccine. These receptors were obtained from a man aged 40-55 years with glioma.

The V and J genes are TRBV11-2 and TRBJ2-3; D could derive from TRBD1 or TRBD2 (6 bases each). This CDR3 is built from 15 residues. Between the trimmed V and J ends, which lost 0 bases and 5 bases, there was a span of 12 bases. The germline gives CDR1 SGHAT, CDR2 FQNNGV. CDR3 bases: TGTGCCAGCAGCTTAGAGAGAGGGGGGCAAGATACGCAGTATTTT. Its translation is CASSLERGGQDTQYF.

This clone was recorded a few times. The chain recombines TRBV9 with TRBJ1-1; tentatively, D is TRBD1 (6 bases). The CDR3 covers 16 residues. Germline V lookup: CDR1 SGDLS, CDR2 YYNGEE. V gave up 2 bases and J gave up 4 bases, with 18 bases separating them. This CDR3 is CASSVGMGGRGTEAFF. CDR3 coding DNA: TGTGCCAGCAGCGTGGGAATGGGGGGGCGCGGCACTGAAGCTTTCTTT. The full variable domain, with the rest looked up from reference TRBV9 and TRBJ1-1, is DSGVTQTPKHLITATGQRVTLRCSPRSGDLSVYWYQQSLDQGLQFLIQYYNGEERAKGNILERFSAQQFPDLHSELNLSSLELGDSALYFCASSVGMGGRGTEAFFGQGTRLTVV.

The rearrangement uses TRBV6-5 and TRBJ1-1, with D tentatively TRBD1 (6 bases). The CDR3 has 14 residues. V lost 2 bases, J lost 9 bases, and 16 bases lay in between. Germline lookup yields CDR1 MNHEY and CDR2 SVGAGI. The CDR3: CASSYVGGGRQAFF. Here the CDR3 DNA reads TGTGCCAGCAGTTACGTCGGAGGGGGTAGGCAAGCTTTCTTT.